This T cell receptor (beta chain) was identified during a study of shared clonotypes between healthy human individuals. Study in general: Each donor had three CD4 naive, three CD4 memory, two CD8 naive and one CD8 memory plate.

Trimming left V 7 bases short and J 2 bases short, with 16 bases between. The germline CDR1 and CDR2 sequences are GTSNPN and SVGIG (reference sequence). The CDR3 spans 14 residues. Method: immunoSEQ multiplex PCR; TCRdb's copy keeps in-frame clones and lacks some. The sample consists of 2,500,000 or so clones, just over 90% of them appearing once. The clonotype was recovered from a young man in good health. Material for sequencing was naive CD4+ T cells sorted from blood. Subset defined: CD45RA+ positively selected. This chain uses TRBV30 with TRBJ2-3; D might be TRBD1 (5 bases). In nucleotides, the CDR3 is TGTGCCTTTTCCCGGACAACGGACACAGATACGCAGTATTTT. Protein product: CAFSRTTDTDTQYF.